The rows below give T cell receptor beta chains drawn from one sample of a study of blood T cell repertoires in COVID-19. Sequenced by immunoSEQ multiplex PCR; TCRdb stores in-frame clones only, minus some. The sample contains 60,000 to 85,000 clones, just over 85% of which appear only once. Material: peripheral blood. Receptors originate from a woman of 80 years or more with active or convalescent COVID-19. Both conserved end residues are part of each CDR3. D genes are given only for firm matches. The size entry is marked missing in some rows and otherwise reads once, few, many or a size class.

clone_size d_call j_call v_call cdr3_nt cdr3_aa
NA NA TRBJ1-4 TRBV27 TGTGCCAGCAGCCGACAGTCAACTAATGAAAAACTGTTTTTT CASSRQSTNEKLFF
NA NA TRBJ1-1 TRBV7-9 TGTGCCAGCAGCTTAGGCGCGAGGGCTACTGAAGCTTTCTTT CASSLGARATEAFF
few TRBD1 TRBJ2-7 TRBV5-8 TGTGCCAGCAGCCGCCGGGACAGGGGCTACGAGCAGTACTTC CASSRRDRGYEQYF
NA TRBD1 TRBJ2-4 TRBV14 TGTGCCAGCAGCCAAGTAAAGGGGGCAAACATTCAGTACTTC CASSQVKGANIQYF
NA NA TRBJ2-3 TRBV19 TGTGCCAGTAGTATAGGGCCACGCACAGATACGCAGTATTTT CASSIGPRTDTQYF
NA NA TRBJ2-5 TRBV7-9 TGTGCCAGCATCCCGGCGGGGGCGGTAGGGACCCAGTACTTC CASIPAGAVGTQYF
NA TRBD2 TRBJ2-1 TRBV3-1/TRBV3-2 TGTGCCAGCAGCCACAGGCGAACACGGGAGGGTAGCGGGGGGGCGGATGAGCAGTTCTTC CASSHRRTREGSGGADEQFF
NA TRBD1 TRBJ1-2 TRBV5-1 TGCGCCAGCAGCGAACAGGGGGACTATGGCTACACCTTC CASSEQGDYGYTF
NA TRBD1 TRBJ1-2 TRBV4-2 TGTGCCAGCAGCCAAGTCAGGGGGGCCTACACCTTC CASSQVRGAYTF
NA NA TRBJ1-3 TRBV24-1 TGTGCCACCATAAGACAGGCCGTTACTGGAAACACCATATATTTT CATIRQAVTGNTIYF
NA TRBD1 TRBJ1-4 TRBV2 TGTGCCAGCAGTGGGGACAGCTTTAAACTGTTTTTT CASSGDSFKLFF
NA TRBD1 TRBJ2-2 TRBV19 TGTGCCAGTAGTATGGTAGGGGGCGGTGGTGGCGGGGAGCTGTTTTTT CASSMVGGGGGGELFF
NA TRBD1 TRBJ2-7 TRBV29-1 TGCAGCGCTGGGACAGGGGGAAACTACGAGCAGTACTTC CSAGTGGNYEQYF
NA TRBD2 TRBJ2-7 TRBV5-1 TGCGCCAGCAGCTTAAGCGTGTCTAGCGGGAGTTACGAGCAGTACTTC CASSLSVSSGSYEQYF
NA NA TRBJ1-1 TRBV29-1 TGCAGCGTCGAGCAGGTTGAAGCTTTCTTT CSVEQVEAFF
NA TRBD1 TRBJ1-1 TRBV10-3 TGTGCCATCAGTGAGTCAGAAGGGGGCGCCACTGAAGCTTTCTTT CAISESEGGATEAFF
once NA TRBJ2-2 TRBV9 TGTGCCAGCAGCGCTCAGGGTTACACCGGGGAGCTGTTTTTT CASSAQGYTGELFF
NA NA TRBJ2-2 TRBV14 TGTGCCAGCAGCCAGTATACGAACACCGGGGAGCTGTTTTTT CASSQYTNTGELFF
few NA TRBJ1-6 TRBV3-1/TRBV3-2 TGTGCCAGCAGCCATTCGGAGGGGAGTAATTCACCCCTCCACTTT CASSHSEGSNSPLHF
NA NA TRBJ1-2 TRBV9 TGTGCCAGCAGCGTAGAGGCGTGGCCGGGAAACTATGGCTACACCTTC CASSVEAWPGNYGYTF
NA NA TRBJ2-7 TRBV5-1 TGCGCCAGCAGCTTGGGGTACAGGACCGGGGGCTACGAGCAGTACTTC CASSLGYRTGGYEQYF
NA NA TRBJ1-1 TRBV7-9 TGTGCCAGCAGTGAACAGGGTGGGGAGAACACTGAAGCTTTCTTT CASSEQGGENTEAFF
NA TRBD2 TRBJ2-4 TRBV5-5 TGTGCCAGCAGCTTTGGACTAGCGGGGTTTACTCAGTACTTC CASSFGLAGFTQYF
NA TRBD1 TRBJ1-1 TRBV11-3 TGTGCCAGCAGCTTAGGTTGGGACAGGGGGATCATGAACACTGAAGCTTTCTTT CASSLGWDRGIMNTEAFF
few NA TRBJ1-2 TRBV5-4 TGTGCCAGCAGGCCAGGGGCAAGGGACCTCTATGGCTACACCTTC CASRPGARDLYGYTF
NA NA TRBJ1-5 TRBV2 TGTGCCAGCAGTGAACCACGGAGGGCCCAGCATTTT CASSEPRRAQHF
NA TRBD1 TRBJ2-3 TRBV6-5 TGTGCCAGCAGTTATTCTTGGACAGGGTACACAGATACGCAGTATTTT CASSYSWTGYTDTQYF
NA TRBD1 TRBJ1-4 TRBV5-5 TGTGCCAGCAGCTTGTCGGGACAGGGAACGCACCTATTTTTT CASSLSGQGTHLFF
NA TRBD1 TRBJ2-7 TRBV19 TGTGCCAGTAGTACGCGGACAGGGGGTGCTGGCGAGCAGTACTTC CASSTRTGGAGEQYF
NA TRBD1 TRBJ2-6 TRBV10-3 TGTGCCAACTCGGGGACAGGGGCAACTGGGGCCAACGTCCTGACTTTC CANSGTGATGANVLTF
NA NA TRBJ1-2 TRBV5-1 TGCGCCAGCAGCTCCAGGGAGGCGGTGATTAATGGCTACACCTTC CASSSREAVINGYTF
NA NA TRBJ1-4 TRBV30 TGTGCCTGGAGTGTACTTTTATTTGAAAAACTGTTTTTT CAWSVLLFEKLFF
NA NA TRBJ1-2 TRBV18 TGTGCCAGCTCAGGGGCCTCAGGGGTGATTGGCTACACCTTC CASSGASGVIGYTF
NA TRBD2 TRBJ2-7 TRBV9 TGTGCCAGCAGCGTAACTAGCGGGAGAGGCTCCTCCTACGAGCAGTACTTC CASSVTSGRGSSYEQYF
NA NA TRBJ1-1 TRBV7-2 TGTGCCAGCAGCTTTTTTGCAGGTCGAGTGAACACTGAAGCTTTCTTT CASSFFAGRVNTEAFF
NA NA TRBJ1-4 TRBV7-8 TGTGCCAGCAGCTTACTGACAGGAGCGGAGGAAAAACTGTTTTTT CASSLLTGAEEKLFF
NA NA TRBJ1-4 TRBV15 TGTGCCACCAGTCAGGTGGTGTTTAATGAAAAACTGTTTTTT CATSQVVFNEKLFF
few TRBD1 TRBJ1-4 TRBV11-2 TGTGCCAGCAGCGCCCGGGGGGTGGGACAGGGAATCGGTAATGAAAAACTGTTTTTT CASSARGVGQGIGNEKLFF
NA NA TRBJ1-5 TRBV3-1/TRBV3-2 TGTGCCAGCAGCCAAGACTACAGTAATCAGCCCCAGCATTTT CASSQDYSNQPQHF
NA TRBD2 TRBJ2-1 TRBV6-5 TGTGCCAGCAGAGGAGCGGGGAACTACAATGAGCAGTTCTTC CASRGAGNYNEQFF
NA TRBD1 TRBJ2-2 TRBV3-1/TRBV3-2 TGTGCCAGCAGGACAGGGGGCAGGAACGGGGAGCTGTTTTTT CASRTGGRNGELFF
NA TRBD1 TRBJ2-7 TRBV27 TGTGCCAGCAGTTGGAGGACAGGCGCGCCTTACGAGCAGTACTTC CASSWRTGAPYEQYF
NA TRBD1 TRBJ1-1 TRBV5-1 TGCGCCAGCAGCTCCAGGACAGGGGGCAATACTGAAGCTTTCTTT CASSSRTGGNTEAFF
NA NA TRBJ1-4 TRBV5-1 TGCGCCAGCAGCTTGACAGGGCGGGAGAAACTGTTTTTT CASSLTGREKLFF
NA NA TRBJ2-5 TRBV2 TGTGCCAGCAGTTTCGACAGACAAGAGACCCAGTACTTC CASSFDRQETQYF